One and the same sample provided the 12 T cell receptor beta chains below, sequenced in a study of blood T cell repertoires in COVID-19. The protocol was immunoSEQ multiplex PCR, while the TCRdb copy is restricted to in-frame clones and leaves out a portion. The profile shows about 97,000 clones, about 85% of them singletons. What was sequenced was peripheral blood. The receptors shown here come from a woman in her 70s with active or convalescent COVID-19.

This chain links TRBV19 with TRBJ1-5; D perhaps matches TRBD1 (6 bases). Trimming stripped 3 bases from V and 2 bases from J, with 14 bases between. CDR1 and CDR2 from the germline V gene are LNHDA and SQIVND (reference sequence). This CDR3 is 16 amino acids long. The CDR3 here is CASSISLGAGNQPQHF. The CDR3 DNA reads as TGTGCCAGTAGTATCTCCCTGGGGGCGGGCAATCAGCCCCAGCATTTT.

The DNA of the CDR3 is TGTGCCAGCAGCTTGGGGAGGAGCTACGAGCAGTACTTC. Translated: CASSLGRSYEQYF. The chain recombines TRBV5-5 with TRBJ2-7; tentative D call: TRBD2 (5 bases). CDR3 size: 13 residues. Germline values: CDR1 SGHKS, CDR2 YYEKEE (reference sequence). Trimming shortened V by 0 bases and J by 3 bases, and 7 bases separated the two germline ends.

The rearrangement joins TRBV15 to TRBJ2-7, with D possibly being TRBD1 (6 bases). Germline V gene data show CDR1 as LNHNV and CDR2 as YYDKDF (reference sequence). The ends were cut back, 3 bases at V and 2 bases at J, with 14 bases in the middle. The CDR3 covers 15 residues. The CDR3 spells CATSSYREGTYEQYF. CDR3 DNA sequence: TGTGCCACCAGCAGTTACAGGGAAGGAACCTACGAGCAGTACTTC. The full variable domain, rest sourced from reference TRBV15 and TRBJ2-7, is DAMVIQNPRYQVTQFGKPVTLSCSQTLNHNVMYWYQQKSSQAPKLLFHYYDKDFNNEADTPDNFQSRRPNTSFCFLDIRSPGLGDTAMYLCATSSYREGTYEQYFGPGTRLTVT.

The CDR3 DNA follows: TGTGCCAGCAGCTTAGATGGCAGGGCGGATTCACCCCTCCACTTT. Protein product: CASSLDGRADSPLHF. The chain links TRBV7-2 to TRBJ1-6, with D possibly being TRBD1 (5 bases). V was trimmed by 1 base and J by 8 bases, leaving 12 bases between them. There are 15 residues in the CDR3. CDR1 SGHTA and CDR2 FQGNSA come from the germline V gene.

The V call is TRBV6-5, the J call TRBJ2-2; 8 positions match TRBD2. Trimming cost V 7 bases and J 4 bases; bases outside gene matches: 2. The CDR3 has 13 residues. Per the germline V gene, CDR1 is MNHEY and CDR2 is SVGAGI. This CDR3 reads CASTRGGTGELFF. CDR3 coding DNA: TGTGCCAGCACCCGGGGGGGCACCGGGGAGCTGTTTTTT.

The CDR3, as DNA: TGTGCCAGCAGCCCCCTCGACAGGGGGCTTGATAATTCACCCCTCCACTTT. It specifies CASSPLDRGLDNSPLHF. This chain joins TRBV16 and TRBJ1-6; 10 bases agree with TRBD1. From germline, CDR1 is KGHSY and CDR2 FQNENV. V dropped 4 bases and J dropped 5; count of bases not matched to a gene: 8. This CDR3 contains 17 residues.

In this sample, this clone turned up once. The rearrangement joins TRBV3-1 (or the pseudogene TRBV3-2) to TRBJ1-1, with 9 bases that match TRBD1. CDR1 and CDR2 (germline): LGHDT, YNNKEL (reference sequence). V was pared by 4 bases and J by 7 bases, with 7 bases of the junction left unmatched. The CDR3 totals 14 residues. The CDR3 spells CASSRKQGAGEAFF. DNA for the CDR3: TGTGCCAGCAGCCGGAAACAGGGGGCCGGTGAAGCTTTCTTT.

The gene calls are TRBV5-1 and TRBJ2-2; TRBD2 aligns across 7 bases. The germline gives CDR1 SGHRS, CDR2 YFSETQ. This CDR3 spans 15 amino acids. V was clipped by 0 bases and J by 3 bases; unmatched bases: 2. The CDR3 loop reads CASSLDTSDTGELFF. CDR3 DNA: TGCGCCAGCAGCTTGGACACTAGCGACACCGGGGAGCTGTTTTTT.

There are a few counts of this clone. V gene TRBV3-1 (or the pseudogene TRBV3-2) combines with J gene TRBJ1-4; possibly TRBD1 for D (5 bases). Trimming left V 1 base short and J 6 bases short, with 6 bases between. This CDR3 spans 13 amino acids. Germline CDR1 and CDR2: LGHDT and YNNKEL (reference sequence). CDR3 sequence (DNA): TGTGCCAGCAGCCAAGGGGGCTATGAAAAACTGTTTTTT. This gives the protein CASSQGGYEKLFF.

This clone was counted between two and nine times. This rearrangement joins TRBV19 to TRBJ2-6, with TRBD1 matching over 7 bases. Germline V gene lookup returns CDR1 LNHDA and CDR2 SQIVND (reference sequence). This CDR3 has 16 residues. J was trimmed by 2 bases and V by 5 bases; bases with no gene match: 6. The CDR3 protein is CASSYGQGAGANVLTF. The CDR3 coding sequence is TGTGCCAGTAGTTATGGGCAGGGGGCTGGGGCCAACGTCCTGACTTTC.

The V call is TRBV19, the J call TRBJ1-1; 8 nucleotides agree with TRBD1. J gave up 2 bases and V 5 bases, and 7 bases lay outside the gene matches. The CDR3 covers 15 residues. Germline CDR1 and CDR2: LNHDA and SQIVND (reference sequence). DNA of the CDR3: TGTGCCAGTAGTTTAAACGGACAGGGAAACACTGAAGCTTTCTTT. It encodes CASSLNGQGNTEAFF.

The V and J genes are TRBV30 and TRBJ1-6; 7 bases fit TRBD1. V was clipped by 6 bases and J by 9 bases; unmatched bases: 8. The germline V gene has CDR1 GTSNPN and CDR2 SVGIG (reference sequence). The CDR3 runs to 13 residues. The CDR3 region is CACSQGDSSPLHF. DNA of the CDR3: TGTGCCTGTTCCCAGGGGGATAGTTCACCCCTCCACTTT.